This is a list of T cell receptor beta chains from one sample in a study of blood T cell repertoires in COVID-19. Sequencing was performed with immunoSEQ multiplex PCR; in TCRdb, only in-frame clones are kept and a portion is missing. The sample has 200,000 to 250,000 clones; 83% are singletons. Sequencing was performed on peripheral blood. The receptors were gathered from a woman in her 30s with COVID-19, enrolled during active disease. The CDR3 runs from the conserved cysteine through the conserved F or W. A D gene is named only where the DNA matches it firmly. Rows may omit the clone size; those that give it use once, few, many or a size class.

CASSPYVTGTDTQYF	TGTGCCAGCAGTCCCTATGTGACAGGCACAGATACGCAGTATTTT	TRBV5-4	few	TRBJ2-3	NA
CASSQDLSGGNTEAFF	TGCGCCAGCAGCCAAGATTTGTCAGGGGGGAACACTGAAGCTTTCTTT	TRBV4-1	NA	TRBJ1-1	TRBD1
CASSVALASGDNEQFF	TGTGCCAGCAGCGTAGCTTTGGCTAGCGGGGACAATGAGCAGTTCTTC	TRBV9	NA	TRBJ2-1	TRBD2
CASSLWSLSGRATAYEQYF	TGTGCCAGCAGCTTGTGGTCTCTTAGCGGGAGGGCAACAGCGTACGAGCAGTACTTC	TRBV5-6	NA	TRBJ2-7	TRBD2
CASSFTVTVPQYEQYF	TGTGCCAGCAGTTTTACAGTCACCGTGCCCCAATACGAGCAGTACTTC	TRBV27	NA	TRBJ2-7	NA
CASSLDGTKGVEQYF	TGCGCCAGCAGCTTGGATGGGACTAAGGGGGTCGAGCAGTACTTC	TRBV5-1	NA	TRBJ2-7	NA
CASSLGQGAGELFF	TGTGCCAGCAGTTTGGGACAGGGAGCCGGGGAGCTGTTTTTT	TRBV27	NA	TRBJ2-2	TRBD1
CASSREGQQYGYTF	TGTGCCAGCAGCCGTGAAGGACAGCAATATGGCTACACCTTC	TRBV7-2	NA	TRBJ1-2	NA
CASSNPIGNTEAFF	TGTGCCAGTAGTAACCCGATCGGGAACACTGAAGCTTTCTTT	TRBV19	many	TRBJ1-1	NA
CASSQVQGLEGEQFF	TGTGCCAGCAGCCAAGTCCAGGGTCTGGAAGGTGAGCAGTTCTTC	TRBV4-2	NA	TRBJ2-1	NA
CASSLEGGRYGYTF	TGTGCCAGCAGCTTGGAGGGAGGGCGCTATGGCTACACCTTC	TRBV5-4	NA	TRBJ1-2	NA
CASTYRGSGDTQYF	TGTGCCAGCACCTACAGGGGGTCGGGAGATACGCAGTATTTT	TRBV2	NA	TRBJ2-3	TRBD1
CASSSQLESILQETQYF	TGTGCCAGCAGCTCGCAACTAGAGTCAATACTTCAAGAGACCCAGTACTTC	TRBV5-6	NA	TRBJ2-5	NA
CASSPGKDTEAFF	TGTGCCAGCAGCCCGGGAAAAGACACTGAAGCTTTCTTT	TRBV3-1/TRBV3-2	once	TRBJ1-1	NA
CASSLWGTGFSPLHF	TGTGCCAGCAGTTTATGGGGGACAGGGTTTTCACCCCTCCACTTT	TRBV27	NA	TRBJ1-6	TRBD1
CASSLGGGLYEQYF	TGTGCCAGCAGCTTAGGGGGGGGGCTATACGAGCAGTACTTC	TRBV7-2	NA	TRBJ2-7	NA
CAWSVRGDTWRSGANVLTF	TGTGCCTGGAGTGTACGGGGGGACACATGGAGGTCTGGGGCCAACGTCCTGACTTTC	TRBV30	NA	TRBJ2-6	NA
CASQEFPNAEAFF	TGTGCCAGCCAGGAATTCCCAAACGCTGAAGCTTTCTTT	TRBV2	NA	TRBJ1-1	NA
CASRRAGVKDTQYF	TGTGCCAGTAGGCGAGCGGGAGTAAAAGATACGCAGTATTTT	TRBV19	once	TRBJ2-3	TRBD2
CASSQTGGSGNTIYF	TGTGCCAGCAGTCAGACAGGGGGCTCTGGAAACACCATATATTTT	TRBV6-6	NA	TRBJ1-3	TRBD1
CASSLGAGPHYSYEQYF	TGCGCCAGCAGCCTAGGGGCCGGGCCCCACTACTCCTACGAGCAGTACTTC	TRBV4-1	NA	TRBJ2-7	NA
CASRDQGNEKLFF	TGTGCCAGCAGGGACCAGGGTAATGAAAAACTGTTTTTT	TRBV27	once	TRBJ1-4	NA
CASSQDGGNTIYF	TGCGCCAGCAGCCAAGACGGTGGAAACACCATATATTTT	TRBV4-3	once	TRBJ1-3	NA
CASSRGRFAETQYF	TGTGCCAGTAGTAGGGGCCGTTTCGCGGAGACCCAGTACTTC	TRBV19	NA	TRBJ2-5	NA
CASSQNRGYEQYF	TGTGCCAGCAGCCAGAACAGGGGCTACGAGCAGTACTTC	TRBV3-1/TRBV3-2	NA	TRBJ2-7	TRBD1
CASSRTQATNEKLFF	TGCGCCAGCAGCCGGACACAGGCAACTAATGAAAAACTGTTTTTT	TRBV5-1	NA	TRBJ1-4	NA
CASTARVDNEQFF	TGTGCCAGCACGGCCCGGGTTGACAATGAGCAGTTCTTC	TRBV28	once	TRBJ2-1	NA
CASSYEGGGYEQYF	TGTGCCAGCAGTTATGAAGGTGGCGGCTACGAGCAGTACTTC	TRBV6-2/TRBV6-3	NA	TRBJ2-7	NA
CASTEGPAEDEQFF	TGTGCCAGCACCGAGGGCCCCGCGGAGGATGAGCAGTTCTTC	TRBV2	NA	TRBJ2-1	NA
CASSVSAGSSYNEQFF	TGCGCCAGCAGCGTATCAGCGGGGAGCTCCTACAATGAGCAGTTCTTC	TRBV4-1	NA	TRBJ2-1	TRBD2
CATSDPGLKNIQYF	TGTGCCACCAGTGACCCGGGACTGAAAAACATTCAGTACTTC	TRBV24-1	NA	TRBJ2-4	NA
CASSLPPKLALGAYEQYF	TGTGCCAGCAGCTTACCCCCTAAACTAGCGCTCGGAGCCTACGAGCAGTACTTC	TRBV27	NA	TRBJ2-7	TRBD2